These T cell receptor beta chains were read from a single sample in a study of CD4 T cells in relation to SARS-CoV-2 and coronaviruses. What these receptors recognize is not known. Sequencing used immunoSEQ multiplex PCR; TCRdb keeps in-frame clones, though not all of them. The sample consists of more than 35,000 clones, roughly 80% of them appearing once. Sequencing was performed on memory CD4+ T cells from PBMCs, cultured in vitro. The receptors here all came from an adult with COVID-19. Both conserved end residues are part of each CDR3. A D gene is named only where the DNA matches it firmly. Where a row states a size, it is once, few, many or the class of an expanded clone; other rows omit it.

d_call j_call v_call clone_size cdr3_aa cdr3_nt
- TRBJ1-1 TRBV29-1 - CSVEDDLEAFF TGCAGCGTTGAAGATGACTTAGAAGCTTTCTTT
- TRBJ1-6 TRBV30 - CAWSWDRSSYNSPLHF TGTGCCTGGAGTTGGGACCGGAGCTCCTATAATTCACCCCTCCACTTT
- TRBJ1-4 TRBV28 - CASRGGAGEYRANEKLFF TGTGCCAGCAGGGGCGGTGCGGGGGAATACCGAGCTAATGAAAAACTGTTTTTT
- TRBJ1-1 TRBV11-2 - CASSLGGRRAGDEAFF TGTGCCAGCAGCTTAGGGGGCAGGCGTGCGGGGGATGAAGCTTTCTTT
TRBD1 TRBJ2-7 TRBV6-1 - CASSEALTGGFYEQYF TGTGCCAGCAGTGAAGCATTGACAGGGGGCTTTTACGAGCAGTACTTC
TRBD2 TRBJ2-5 TRBV7-3 - CASSPGTSGMRETQYF TGTGCCAGCAGCCCGGGGACTAGCGGGATGAGGGAGACCCAGTACTTC
- TRBJ2-7 TRBV28 - CASSLFSVAAEQYF TGTGCCAGCAGTTTATTTTCTGTGGCCGCCGAGCAGTACTTC
- TRBJ2-3 TRBV5-1 once CASRGSLTDTQYF TGCGCCAGCAGGGGGAGTCTCACAGATACGCAGTATTTT
- TRBJ1-5 TRBV7-2 once CASSPDLGQRNQPQHF TGTGCCAGCAGCCCCGACCTTGGACAGCGCAATCAGCCCCAGCATTTT
- TRBJ2-2 TRBV15 - CATSSVTGTGELFF TGTGCCACCAGCAGTGTTACAGGGACCGGGGAGCTGTTTTTT
- TRBJ1-1 TRBV28 - CASSIGGNAGGTEAFF TGTGCCAGCAGTATAGGCGGGAACGCCGGGGGCACTGAAGCTTTCTTT
- TRBJ2-5 TRBV24-1 - CATEGEGGRETQYF TGTGCCACGGAGGGGGAGGGAGGCAGAGAGACCCAGTACTTC
- TRBJ2-4 TRBV28 - CASSWRVAKNIQYF TGTGCCAGCAGTTGGAGGGTGGCCAAAAACATTCAGTACTTC
TRBD2 TRBJ2-2 TRBV28 few CASRSPSGRDPGELFF TGTGCCAGCAGATCCCCCAGCGGGAGGGATCCCGGGGAGCTGTTTTTT
- TRBJ2-7 TRBV28 - CASSLSFGDGGYEQYF TGTGCCAGCAGCCTAAGTTTCGGGGACGGTGGTTACGAGCAGTACTTC
- TRBJ2-1 TRBV12-5 - CASASRGETSNEQFF TGTGCTAGTGCGTCAAGGGGCGAAACCAGCAATGAGCAGTTCTTC
TRBD1 TRBJ2-7 TRBV18 once CASSLDRDYEQYF TGTGCCAGCTCCCTGGACAGGGATTACGAGCAGTACTTC
TRBD2 TRBJ2-7 TRBV19 - CASRDSGGPYEQYF TGTGCCAGTAGAGATAGCGGGGGACCCTACGAGCAGTACTTC
- TRBJ1-2 TRBV5-1 - CASSLVGGAYNYGYTF TGCGCCAGCAGCTTGGTGGGGGGGGCCTATAACTATGGCTACACCTTC
- TRBJ2-1 TRBV6-5 - CASRYNEQFF TGTGCCAGCAGGTACAATGAGCAGTTCTTC
- TRBJ2-2 TRBV3-1/TRBV3-2 - CASSQGAGELFF TGTGCCAGCAGCCAGGGGGCCGGGGAGCTGTTTTTT
- TRBJ2-1 TRBV27 - CASSLSARYNEQFF TGTGCCAGCAGTTTATCGGCCCGGTACAATGAGCAGTTCTTC